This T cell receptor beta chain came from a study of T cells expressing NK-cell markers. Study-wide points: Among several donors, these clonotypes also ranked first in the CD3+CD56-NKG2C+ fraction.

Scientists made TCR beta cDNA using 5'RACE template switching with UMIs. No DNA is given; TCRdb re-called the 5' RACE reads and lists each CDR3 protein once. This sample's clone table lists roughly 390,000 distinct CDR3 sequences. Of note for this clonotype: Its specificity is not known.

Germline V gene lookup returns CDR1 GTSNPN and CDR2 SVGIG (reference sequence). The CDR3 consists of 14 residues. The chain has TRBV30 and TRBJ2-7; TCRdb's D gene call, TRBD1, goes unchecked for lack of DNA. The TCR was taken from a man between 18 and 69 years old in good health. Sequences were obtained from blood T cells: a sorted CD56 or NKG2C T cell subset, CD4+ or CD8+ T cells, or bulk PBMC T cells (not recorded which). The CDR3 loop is CAWRTGGASYEQYF. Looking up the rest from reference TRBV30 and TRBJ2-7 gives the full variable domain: SQTIHQWPATLVQPVGSPLSLECTVEGTSNPNLYWYRQAAGRGLQLLFYSVGIGQISSEVPQNLSASRPQDRQFILSSKKLLLSDSGFYLCAWRTGGASYEQYFGPGTRLTVT.